A single sample gave rise to the 26 T cell receptor beta chains below, sequenced in a study of blood T cell repertoires in COVID-19. Some clones are missing from TCRdb's copy, which holds only in-frame ones; the method was immunoSEQ multiplex PCR. The table lists tens of thousands of clones, around 82% of them singletons. The sequencing input was peripheral blood. The source is a man in his fifties with active COVID-19.

This chain uses TRBV30 with TRBJ2-7; tentatively, D is TRBD1 (5 bases). The CDR3 spans 13 residues. Trimming shortened V by 3 bases and J by 2 bases, and 11 bases separated the two germline ends. Germline CDR1 is GTSNPN and CDR2 is SVGIG (reference sequence). The DNA of the CDR3 is TGTGCCTGGAGAAAAGACAGTCCCTACGAGCAGTACTTC. Its protein product is CAWRKDSPYEQYF.

V usage is TRBV28 and J usage is TRBJ2-4, with 11 positions matching TRBD1. Germline CDR1 reads MDHEN; CDR2 reads SYDVKM. CDR3 length equals 14 residues. Losses at the gene ends were 6 bases for V and 6 bases for J; bases not matched to a gene: 4. The CDR3 sequence is CASRAGQGVNIQYF. CDR3 nucleotides: TGTGCCAGCAGGGCGGGACAGGGGGTAAACATTCAGTACTTC.

The rearrangement joins TRBV7-8 to TRBJ2-7, with D possibly TRBD1 on 6 matching bases. V gave up 2 bases and J gave up 7 bases, with 15 bases separating them. The CDR3 sequence is 14 residues long. Germline values: CDR1 SGHVS, CDR2 FQNEAQ. CDR3 loop: CASSLTDRPLEQYF. The CDR3 DNA is TGTGCCAGCAGCTTAACCGACAGGCCCCTGGAGCAGTACTTC.

The rearrangement joins TRBV4-1 to TRBJ2-2, with 10 bases aligning to TRBD1. Germline V gives CDR1 MGHRA, CDR2 YSYEKL. CDR3 length equals 15 residues. Unmatched junction bases numbered 6, after V lost 1 base and J lost 10 bases. CDR3 amino acids: CASSQAGTGVAELFF. In DNA form, the CDR3 reads TGCGCCAGCAGCCAAGCCGGGACAGGGGTGGCGGAGCTGTTTTTT.

This chain uses TRBV5-4 with TRBJ1-2; 10 nucleotides align to TRBD1. CDR3 length: 16 amino acids. From germline, CDR1 is SGHNT and CDR2 YYREEE (reference sequence). V lost 4 bases and J lost 6; bases outside the gene matches: 12. Here the CDR3 DNA reads TGTGCCAGCAGCCGGGACAGGGGAAATGAGAGCGATGGCTACACCTTC. Amino acid sequence: CASSRDRGNESDGYTF.

The J gene is TRBJ2-7, the V gene TRBV30, with 9 positions matching TRBD2. The trim removed 1 base at V and 5 bases at J, leaving 6 bases unmatched. The CDR3 covers 14 residues. Germline V gene lookup returns CDR1 GTSNPN and CDR2 SVGIG (reference sequence). This chain's CDR3 is CAWSATSGRDEQYF. CDR3 nucleotides: TGTGCCTGGAGTGCGACTAGCGGACGGGACGAGCAGTACTTC. Full variable domain (rest looked up from reference TRBV30 and TRBJ2-7): SQTIHQWPATLVQPVGSPLSLECTVEGTSNPNLYWYRQAAGRGLQLLFYSVGIGQISSEVPQNLSASRPQDRQFILSSKKLLLSDSGFYLCAWSATSGRDEQYFGPGTRLTVT.

The V gene is TRBV3-1 (or the pseudogene TRBV3-2), the J gene TRBJ1-5, with D possibly matching TRBD1 (6 bases). Trimming removed 3 bases at V and 9 bases at J, with 15 bases between. The CDR3 has 14 amino acids. Germline CDR1 is LGHDT and CDR2 is YNNKEL (reference sequence). CDR3 amino acids: CASSQGTGFRPQHF. CDR3 nucleotide sequence: TGTGCCAGCAGCCAGGGCACAGGGTTTCGGCCCCAGCATTTT.

This rearrangement joins TRBV7-5 to TRBJ2-1; TRBD2 was called by the table and not checked on the DNA. TRBV7-5 counts as a pseudogene. This CDR3 has 19 residues. CDR3: CVRSSPIRRDSFSYNEQFF. CDR3 nucleotides: TGTGTCAGAAGCTCCCCCATCCGGCGGGACTCCTTCTCCTACAATGAGCAGTTCTTC.

The genes are TRBV7-5 and TRBJ2-6; TRBD1, the table's D call, lacks a check against the DNA. TRBV7-5 is given as a pseudogene. The CDR3 runs 19 residues. The CDR3 nucleotides read TGTGCCAGAAGCTTAGAGGAGGGACAGCACCTCTCTGGGGCCAACGTCCTGACTTTC. Its translation is CARSLEEGQHLSGANVLTF.

About this clone itself: Other DNA variants within this sample encode the same CDR3. The chain couples TRBV29-1 to TRBJ1-1; tentatively, D is TRBD1 (6 bases). V lost 6 bases to trimming and J lost 0 bases, with 8 bases between them. Germline V gene data show CDR1 as SQVTM and CDR2 as ANQGSEA. The CDR3 contains 12 residues. In DNA, the CDR3 is TGCAGCGTAGGACAGATGAACACTGAAGCTTTCTTT. Protein product: CSVGQMNTEAFF.

V gene TRBV6-1 combines with J gene TRBJ2-6; 7 bases map to TRBD2. CDR1 is MNHNS, CDR2 SASEGT, per germline. The trim removed 3 bases at V and 2 bases at J, leaving 4 bases unmatched. There are 16 residues in the CDR3. CDR3 nucleotides: TGTGCCAGCAGTGAGGGCGGGGGTGCTGGGGCCAACGTCCTGACTTTC. This translates into CASSEGGGAGANVLTF.

This chain links TRBV7-2 with TRBJ1-5; 7 bases map to TRBD1. The CDR3 spans 14 residues. Germline V gene data show CDR1 as SGHTA and CDR2 as FQGNSA. With V trimmed by 4 bases and J by 7 bases, 7 bases remained unmatched. The CDR3 DNA reads as TGTGCCAGCAGCTCGGGAGGGGGCTGGCAGCCCCAGCATTTT. Protein product: CASSSGGGWQPQHF.

The chain couples TRBV5-1 to TRBJ2-6; 9 bases line up with TRBD2. Germline lookup yields CDR1 SGHRS and CDR2 YFSETQ. The CDR3 is 18 amino acids. V gave up 2 bases and J gave up 2 bases; unmatched junction bases: 8. For the CDR3, the DNA is TGCGCCAGCAGCTTTCGGGCGGGAGGGGCAGCTGGGGCCAACGTCCTGACTTTC. Its protein product is CASSFRAGGAAGANVLTF.

The chain has TRBV3-1 (or the pseudogene TRBV3-2) and TRBJ1-1; a possible D gene is TRBD1 (6 bases). The V end lost 3 bases, the J end lost 5 bases, and 13 bases lay between the germline ends. There are 14 residues in the CDR3. Germline lookup yields CDR1 LGHDT and CDR2 YNNKEL (reference sequence). This chain's CDR3 is CASSQHTGITEAFF. The CDR3 DNA is TGTGCCAGCAGCCAGCATACAGGGATTACTGAAGCTTTCTTT.

The chain combines TRBV5-6 with TRBJ2-7; 12 bases are a match to TRBD2. The junction had 3 bases not matched to a gene; V was cut back by 1 base and J by 1 base. Germline CDR1 reads SGHDT; CDR2 reads YYEEEE. The CDR3 contains 16 residues. In DNA form, the CDR3 reads TGTGCCAGCAGCTTGTTTGGACTAGCGGGGTCCTACGAGCAGTACTTC. Translated, it gives CASSLFGLAGSYEQYF.

This clone was counted a few times. The rearrangement joins TRBV2 to TRBJ2-4; D gene unclear. V lost 6 bases and J 5 bases, leaving 11 bases between the germline ends. The CDR3 runs 13 residues. The germline V gene has CDR1 SNHLY and CDR2 FYNNEI. The CDR3 DNA sequence: TGTGCCAGCAGCTTAGCTCGGGAAAACATTCAGTACTTC. Translation gives CASSLARENIQYF.

The rearrangement joins TRBV4-1 to TRBJ2-6; D unclear. Trimming cost V 0 bases and J 2 bases, with 11 bases left between them. The CDR3 has 17 amino acids. The V gene's germline CDR1 is MGHRA and CDR2 YSYEKL. The CDR3 protein is CASSQDSRSAGANVLTF. CDR3 DNA sequence: TGCGCCAGCAGCCAAGATTCGAGAAGCGCTGGGGCCAACGTCCTGACTTTC.

The J gene is TRBJ2-7, the V gene TRBV18, with D uncertain. This CDR3 contains 13 residues. CDR1 and CDR2 from the germline V gene are KGHSH and LQKENI. V gave up 6 bases and J gave up 1 base, with 10 bases separating them. The CDR3 sequence: CASSPDTSYEQYF. CDR3 nucleotides: TGTGCCAGCTCCCCCGACACATCCTACGAGCAGTACTTC.

This clone was recorded only once. The V and J genes are TRBV28 and TRBJ2-5, with D unclear. The CDR3 spans 15 residues. Germline CDR1 and CDR2: MDHEN and SYDVKM. Trimming left V 4 bases short and J 5 bases short, with 17 bases between. CDR3 nucleotide sequence: TGTGCCAGCAGTTCCCACCAGGTCGTTGTTGAGACCCAGTACTTC. The encoded protein is CASSSHQVVVETQYF.

The rearrangement uses TRBV6-1 and TRBJ2-3; 7 nucleotides match TRBD2. The trim removed 2 bases at V and 1 base at J, leaving 9 bases unmatched. CDR3 length: 17 amino acids. Germline V gene lookup returns CDR1 MNHNS and CDR2 SASEGT. The CDR3 is CASSELWEAGGTDTQYF. CDR3 sequence (DNA): TGTGCCAGCAGTGAATTATGGGAGGCGGGGGGCACAGATACGCAGTATTTT.

CDR3 sequence (DNA): TGTGCCTGGAGTAAGGGACAGATAGAGACCCAGTACTTC. It yields the protein CAWSKGQIETQYF. The chain couples TRBV30 to TRBJ2-5; 7 bases fit TRBD1. CDR1 is GTSNPN and CDR2 is SVGIG in the germline V gene (reference sequence). The CDR3 is 13 residues long. After removal of 2 bases from V and 4 bases from J, the junction contained 4 bases not matched to a gene.

CDR3 DNA: TGTGCCAGCAGCTTTACTACTCTTCGACTAGTCCAAGAGACCCAGTACTTC. This translates into CASSFTTLRLVQETQYF. The chain joins TRBV7-9 to TRBJ2-5; D is perhaps TRBD2 (6 bases). The CDR3 runs 17 residues. V was shortened by 3 bases and J by 1 base, with 18 bases between the two germline ends. CDR1 is SEHNR and CDR2 is FQNEAQ in the germline V gene (reference sequence).

This chain connects TRBV7-2 to TRBJ2-1, with D uncertain. The germline V and J ends were trimmed by 4 bases and 8 bases, with 9 bases remaining between them. This CDR3 region has 12 residues. CDR1 and CDR2 (germline): SGHTA, FQGNSA. As DNA, the CDR3 is TGTGCCAGCAGCTCCTTCAGGTATGAGCAGTTCTTC. Amino acid sequence: CASSSFRYEQFF.

V usage is TRBV28 and J usage is TRBJ1-4, with D possibly matching TRBD1 (6 bases). Between the trimmed V and J ends, which lost 7 bases and 0 bases, there was a span of 6 bases. Germline CDR1 reads MDHEN; CDR2 reads SYDVKM. The CDR3 is made up of 13 amino acids. The CDR3 DNA sequence: TGTGCCAGCAAGGGGGCAACTAATGAAAAACTGTTTTTT. It specifies CASKGATNEKLFF. Together with reference TRBV28 and TRBJ1-4, the CDR3 gives the full variable domain: DVKVTQSSRYLVKRTGEKVFLECVQDMDHENMFWYRQDPGLGLRLIYFSYDVKMKEKGDIPEGYSVSREKKERFSLILESASTNQTSMYLCASKGATNEKLFFGSGTQLSVL.

CDR3 sequence: CAWSHGGARTDTQYF. The CDR3, as DNA: TGTGCCTGGAGTCACGGCGGGGCCCGCACAGATACGCAGTATTTT. The chain is built from TRBV30 and TRBJ2-3, with D possibly TRBD2 on 6 matching bases. The CDR3 spans 15 residues. Germline-derived CDR1 and CDR2 are GTSNPN and SVGIG (reference sequence). V lost 2 bases to trimming and J lost 1 base, with 13 bases between them.

This clone was found once. The V call is TRBV5-1, the J call TRBJ2-3, with 8 bases aligning to TRBD2. Per the germline V gene, CDR1 is SGHRS and CDR2 is YFSETQ. The CDR3 has 15 residues. J was trimmed by 3 bases and V by 2 bases; bases with no gene match: 5. CDR3 sequence (DNA): TGCGCCAGCAGCTTTACGGCTAGCGGGACAGATACGCAGTATTTT. This codes for CASSFTASGTDTQYF.